These T cell receptor beta chains were read from a single sample in a study of T cells after yellow fever vaccination. One entry per CDR3 protein, called by TCRdb with MiXCR from the 5' RACE reads. The data show 170,000 or so distinct CDR3 sequences, roughly 9% seen once. Sample: CD8+ T cells sorted from PBMCs, taken 45 days after the yellow fever booster vaccination. The receptors were gathered from a man between 18 and 29 years old who received the YFV17D yellow fever vaccine. Each CDR3 is given with its conserved first and last residue. Each record gives: V gene, D gene, J gene, clone size, CDR3 protein, CDR3 DNA. The D gene is left open where the match is weak. The size entry is marked missing in some rows and otherwise reads once, few, many or a size class.

TRBV4-3	NA	TRBJ1-4	NA	CASSQVRADEKLFF	TGCGCCAGCAGCCAAGTTCGGGCAGACGAAAAACTGTTTTTT
TRBV7-9	NA	TRBJ2-1	NA	CASSLSIAYNEQFF	TGTGCCAGCAGCTTAAGTATAGCGTACAATGAGCAGTTCTTC
TRBV10-3	NA	TRBJ2-2	NA	CAIGTENTGELFF	TGTGCCATTGGGACGGAGAACACCGGGGAGCTGTTTTTT
TRBV25-1	NA	TRBJ1-2	NA	CASSEAHGYTF	TGTGCCAGCAGTGAAGCCCATGGCTACACCTTC
TRBV7-8	NA	TRBJ2-1	many	CASSFRGPYLYNEQFF	TGTGCCAGCAGCTTCCGGGGACCTTATTTATACAATGAGCAGTTCTTC
TRBV7-6	TRBD1	TRBJ2-7	few	CASSQDRGLTYEQYF	TGTGCCAGCAGCCAGGACAGGGGGCTCACCTACGAGCAGTACTTC
TRBV12-3/TRBV12-4	NA	TRBJ2-3	few	CASSPSPRTDTQYF	TGTGCCAGCAGCCCTTCCCCCCGCACAGATACGCAGTATTTT
TRBV20-1	NA	TRBJ2-3	NA	CSADEPGPEITDTQYF	TGCAGTGCTGACGAGCCGGGACCAGAGATAACAGATACGCAGTATTTT
TRBV5-4	NA	TRBJ2-1	few	CASSTPGLGGNEQFF	TGTGCCAGCAGTACCCCGGGCCTTGGGGGCAATGAGCAGTTCTTC
TRBV12-3/TRBV12-4	NA	TRBJ2-3	NA	CASSLPLDRTDTQYF	TGTGCCAGCAGTTTGCCGCTGGACCGTACAGATACGCAGTATTTT
TRBV7-3	NA	TRBJ2-2	few	CASSPDAGELFF	TGTGCCAGCAGCCCCGACGCCGGGGAGCTGTTTTTT
TRBV7-9	NA	TRBJ2-7	NA	CASRGDSDSYEQYF	TGTGCCAGCAGGGGTGACTCGGACTCCTACGAGCAGTACTTC
TRBV4-3	NA	TRBJ2-7	NA	CASSQEAANYEQYF	TGCGCCAGCAGCCAAGAGGCGGCGAACTACGAGCAGTACTTC
TRBV11-1	TRBD1	TRBJ1-1	few	CATRRTGENTEAFF	TGTGCCACCAGACGGACAGGGGAGAACACTGAAGCTTTCTTT
TRBV5-1	NA	TRBJ2-7	NA	CASSSGWGDEQYF	TGCGCCAGCAGCTCTGGGTGGGGGGACGAGCAGTACTTC
TRBV11-2	NA	TRBJ2-5	many	CASSLLKETQYF	TGTGCCAGCAGCTTACTAAAAGAGACCCAGTACTTC
TRBV5-6	NA	TRBJ2-1	NA	CASSPSSRHNEQFF	TGTGCCAGCAGCCCGAGTAGCCGTCACAATGAGCAGTTCTTC
TRBV25-1	TRBD2	TRBJ2-1	few	CASSESIRTSDHNEQFF	TGTGCCAGCAGTGAATCGATCAGGACTAGCGACCACAATGAGCAGTTCTTC
TRBV13	TRBD2	TRBJ2-5	NA	CASSDRGLAGGQETQYF	TGTGCCAGCAGCGACCGAGGACTAGCGGGGGGGCAAGAGACCCAGTACTTC
TRBV5-1	NA	TRBJ2-1	many	CASSLYPVSAVGEQFF	TGCGCCAGCAGCTTGTATCCGGTTTCAGCTGTTGGTGAGCAGTTCTTC
TRBV10-3	TRBD2	TRBJ2-3	NA	CAIRGTSGGFTDTQYF	TGTGCCATCAGGGGGACTAGCGGGGGTTTCACAGATACGCAGTATTTT
TRBV19	NA	TRBJ1-1	few	CASSIGPKTEAFF	TGTGCCAGTAGTATCGGGCCAAAGACTGAAGCTTTCTTT
TRBV7-2	TRBD1	TRBJ1-2	NA	CASSLGGQTYGYTF	TGTGCCAGCAGCTTAGGGGGACAGACCTATGGCTACACCTTC
TRBV5-1	TRBD1	TRBJ2-5	NA	CASSWGTGRYQETQYF	TGCGCCAGCAGCTGGGGGACAGGCCGGTACCAAGAGACCCAGTACTTC
TRBV4-1	NA	TRBJ1-2	NA	CASHGVSYGYTF	TGCGCCAGCCACGGGGTCTCCTATGGCTACACCTTC
TRBV6-2/TRBV6-3	NA	TRBJ1-1	few	CASSYAASTASAEAFF	TGTGCCAGCAGTTACGCCGCCTCGACAGCCTCGGCTGAAGCTTTCTTT
TRBV18	NA	TRBJ1-2	NA	CASSWARADYGYTF	TGTGCCAGCTCGTGGGCTCGGGCGGACTATGGCTACACCTTC
TRBV5-1	NA	TRBJ2-6	few	CASAPFFPGHPSGANVLTF	TGCGCCAGCGCCCCTTTTTTCCCGGGACATCCCTCTGGGGCCAACGTCCTGACTTTC
TRBV20-1	NA	TRBJ2-3	NA	CSANLGTDTQYF	TGCAGTGCTAACTTAGGCACAGATACGCAGTATTTT
TRBV27	NA	TRBJ1-1	few	CASSLVGPGGNTEAFF	TGTGCCAGCAGCCTCGTAGGGCCGGGGGGGAACACTGAAGCTTTCTTT
TRBV3-2	NA	TRBJ2-5	few	CASSQDGTALWETQYF	TGTGCCAGCAGCCAAGACGGGACCGCATTATGGGAGACCCAGTACTTC